The rows below give T cell receptor beta chains drawn from one sample of a study of regulatory T cells in long-lasting Graves disease. TCRdb re-analysed the multiplex PCR reads in MiXCR, keeping a single row per CDR3 protein. The data contain 450,000 to 600,000 distinct CDR3 sequences, around an eighth of them singletons. These data also featured in a second study, about T cells in Graves' hyperthyroidism and ophthalmopathy.

Sequenced material: peripheral blood mononuclear cells (PBMCs), taken at new diagnosis, from a patient treated with antithyroid drugs. The receptor source for this set is a man younger than 45 with Graves disease. CDR3s include the opening cysteine and the closing phenylalanine or tryptophan. Fields, in order: J gene, V gene, D gene, clone size, CDR3 DNA, CDR3 protein. A D gene is named only where the DNA matches it firmly. Clone size, where shown, is once, few, many, or a class for clones that have expanded.

>TRBJ1-2|TRBV27|.|few
TGTGCCAGCAGACAGGGTTCGTATGGCTACACCTTC
CASRQGSYGYTF
>TRBJ2-2|TRBV29-1|.|few
TGCAGCGTTGAAGGAGGGGATGGCACCGGGGAGCTGTTTTTT
CSVEGGDGTGELFF
>TRBJ1-2|TRBV2|.|many
TGTGCCAGCAGGACCAGTTTAGCTAACTATGGCTACACCTTC
CASRTSLANYGYTF
>TRBJ1-2|TRBV5-5|TRBD1|many
TGTGCCAGCGGGACAGACCTTGCTAACTATGGCTACACCTTC
CASGTDLANYGYTF
>TRBJ2-3|TRBV20-1|TRBD2|.
TGCAGTGCTAGAGGGACTAGCGGGAGTGTCTTTAAATCTGATACGCAGTATTTT
CSARGTSGSVFKSDTQYF
>TRBJ2-7|TRBV19|TRBD1|.
TGTGCCAGTAAAAGCACCGGGACAGGGGGGCGTGAGCAGTACTTC
CASKSTGTGGREQYF
>TRBJ2-2|TRBV11-3|.|few
TGTGCCAGCAGCTTTACAGGGGGGGACCTTTACACCGGGGAGCTGTTTTTT
CASSFTGGDLYTGELFF
>TRBJ2-2|TRBV24-1|TRBD2|many
TGTGCCACCAGTGATTTGCAAGCGGGAGAGGGTGCCGGGGAGCTGTTTTTT
CATSDLQAGEGAGELFF
>TRBJ1-2|TRBV7-9|.|.
TGTGCCAGCAGCGGCCGGCAGGGAATCTACACCTTC
CASSGRQGIYTF
>TRBJ2-1|TRBV20-1|TRBD2|many
TGCAGTGCTAGGGCGGGACTAGCGGGAGACTACTCCTACAATGAGCAGTTCTTC
CSARAGLAGDYSYNEQFF
>TRBJ2-2|TRBV5-1|.|few
TGCGCCAGCAGCCGGGACACCCCGAACACCGGGGAGCTGTTTTTT
CASSRDTPNTGELFF
>TRBJ1-1|TRBV2|.|many
TGTGCCAGCAGTGAGGATCGAGGGATGAACACTGAAGCTTTCTTT
CASSEDRGMNTEAFF
>TRBJ2-3|TRBV13|TRBD2|many
TGTGCCAGCAGCTCTCAGCGGGAATCAGATACGCAGTATTTT
CASSSQRESDTQYF
>TRBJ2-7|TRBV5-1|TRBD2|.
TGCGCCAGCGGAGTTCATAGCGGGAGGTCCCACGAGCAGTACTTC
CASGVHSGRSHEQYF
>TRBJ2-1|TRBV5-1|.|.
TGCGCCAGCCTTCACAATGAGCAGTTCTTC
CASLHNEQFF
>TRBJ2-1|TRBV3-1|.|.
TGTGCCAGCAGCCAAGCCCCTACAGGGTTTTCCTACAATGAGCAGTTCTTC
CASSQAPTGFSYNEQFF
>TRBJ2-7|TRBV19|.|.
TGTGCCAGTAGTATGGGGGCCAGCGGTTACTCCTACGAGCAGTACTTC
CASSMGASGYSYEQYF
>TRBJ2-6|TRBV19|.|few
TGTGCCAGTAGTATAGATCCTCCAGGGAAGGTCGGCTCTGGGGCCAACGTCCTGACTTTC
CASSIDPPGKVGSGANVLTF
>TRBJ2-5|TRBV6-1|TRBD2|many
TGTGCCAGCGAGGCTAGCGGGAAACAAGAGACCCAGTACTTC
CASEASGKQETQYF
>TRBJ2-7|TRBV7-2|TRBD2|many
TGTGCCAGCAGCTTAGTAGCGGGGCGCCAAGGCGAGCAGTACTTC
CASSLVAGRQGEQYF
>TRBJ2-7|TRBV11-2|TRBD2|.
TGTGCCAGCAGCTCGCGGGGGGATACCTACGAGCAGTACTTC
CASSSRGDTYEQYF
>TRBJ1-5|TRBV19|TRBD1|.
TGTGCCAGTAGTATTACAGGGGCCCACCAGTTGGCCCAGCATTTT
CASSITGAHQLAQHF
>TRBJ2-5|TRBV25-1|.|.
TGTGCCAGCAGTGATGAGGTTTACTACTTC
CASSDEVYYF
>TRBJ2-7|TRBV5-1|TRBD2|.
TGCGCCAGCAGCTTTGACCCGCTAGCGGTGAGCTCCTACGAGCAGTACTTC
CASSFDPLAVSSYEQYF
>TRBJ2-2|TRBV29-1|TRBD2|.
TGCAGCGTTGACAGCGGGAGCAATACCGGGGAGCTGTTTTTT
CSVDSGSNTGELFF
>TRBJ1-2|TRBV29-1|.|.
TGCAGCGTCCTCCTTGCCGAGGGCTACACCTTC
CSVLLAEGYTF
>TRBJ1-2|TRBV10-3|TRBD1|many
TGTGCCATCAGTGGACAGGGGGTAAGGGGCTACACCTTC
CAISGQGVRGYTF
>TRBJ2-1|TRBV20-1|.|.
TGCAGTGCTAGAGGCCTCGGACGGTACAATGAGCAGTTCTTC
CSARGLGRYNEQFF
>TRBJ2-5|TRBV29-1|.|few
TGCAGCGTTGAAGAGGTTCAGGGAGAGACCCAGTACTTC
CSVEEVQGETQYF
>TRBJ1-1|TRBV7-9|.|few
TGTGCCAGCAGCTTAATCAACGGGTTAATGGGGACTGAAGCTTTCTTT
CASSLINGLMGTEAFF
>TRBJ1-2|TRBV5-1|.|many
TGCGCCAGCAGCCAGGACGCCTCGGAGTACTATGGCTACACCTTC
CASSQDASEYYGYTF
>TRBJ2-7|TRBV7-9|TRBD2|many
TGTGCCAGCAGCTCCTTAGCGGGGGATGAGGGCGAGCAGTACTTC
CASSSLAGDEGEQYF
>TRBJ1-5|TRBV6-1|TRBD1|many
TGTGCCAGCAGTCAGGGACAGAGAAATCAGCCCCAGCATTTT
CASSQGQRNQPQHF
>TRBJ1-1|TRBV19|.|.
TGTGCCAGTAGTAATCGTCGGGGGCGCGGTACTGAAGCTTTCTTT
CASSNRRGRGTEAFF
>TRBJ2-7|TRBV18|TRBD2|.
TGTGCCAGCCTACCTCGTAGCGGGAAAACCTACGAGCAGTACTTC
CASLPRSGKTYEQYF
>TRBJ2-2|TRBV20-1|.|many
TGCAGTGCTAGAGATTTCGAGGGCGCCGGGGAGCTGTTTTTT
CSARDFEGAGELFF
>TRBJ2-7|TRBV7-9|.|.
TGTGCCAGCAGCCTACCCCCGGGGAGGTCCTACGAGCAGTACTTC
CASSLPPGRSYEQYF
>TRBJ1-1|TRBV18|.|few
TGTGCCAGCTCACCCCTCGGCGGGGGGGCCATTGTGACGAACACTGAAGCTTTCTTT
CASSPLGGGAIVTNTEAFF
>TRBJ1-3|TRBV7-9|.|.
TGTGCCAGCAGCTTAGCGCTATGGACAGCTGGAAACACCATATATTTT
CASSLALWTAGNTIYF
>TRBJ2-1|TRBV15|TRBD2|many
TGTGCCACCAGCAGATTCCGAAGCGGGAGGAAAAACAATGAGCAGTTCTTC
CATSRFRSGRKNNEQFF
>TRBJ2-7|TRBV7-9|.|many
TGTGCCAGCAGCTGGGGGCGGGATGGATTCTACGAGCAGTACTTC
CASSWGRDGFYEQYF
>TRBJ1-5|TRBV5-1|.|many
TGCGCCAGCAGCTTGCTAGGCCTCGGATCGGGCAATCAGCCCCAGCATTTT
CASSLLGLGSGNQPQHF
>TRBJ1-4|TRBV4-1|.|.
TGCGCCAGCAGCCGGACGCAGTCGGAAAAACTGTTTTTT
CASSRTQSEKLFF
>TRBJ2-1|TRBV29-1|TRBD2|many
TGCGTCGGGACTAGCGGGACTAATGAGCAGTTCTTC
CVGTSGTNEQFF
>TRBJ2-2|TRBV6-4|TRBD1|few
TGTGCCAGCAGTGATGGACAGGGGGCGAACACCGGGGAGCTGTTTTTT
CASSDGQGANTGELFF
>TRBJ2-3|TRBV7-8|.|many
TGTGCCAGCAGCATCCGTATAGGGGATACGCAGTATTTT
CASSIRIGDTQYF
>TRBJ1-2|TRBV2|TRBD1|many
TGTGCCAGCAGTGAAGGCGGGACAGGATTAAGGAACTATGGCTACACCTTC
CASSEGGTGLRNYGYTF
>TRBJ2-7|TRBV2|TRBD2|many
TGTGCCAGCAGTCCCCGGACTAGGAGCTACGAGCAGTACTTC
CASSPRTRSYEQYF
>TRBJ2-1|TRBV9|TRBD2|.
TGTGCCAGCAGCGTCGGTTGGGGCGGGGGCTACAATGAGCAGTTCTTC
CASSVGWGGGYNEQFF
>TRBJ1-2|TRBV5-1|.|many
TGCGCCAGCAGCTGGGGGACGGGGAACTATGGCTACACCTTC
CASSWGTGNYGYTF
>TRBJ2-1|TRBV6-1|TRBD2|many
TGTGCCAGCAGCTCCCTTAGTGCGGGAGACAATGAGCAGTTCTTC
CASSSLSAGDNEQFF
>TRBJ1-1|TRBV10-1|.|many
TGCGCCAGCAGTGAGTCGACGCCGATGGGCACGAACACTGAAGCTTTCTTT
CASSESTPMGTNTEAFF
>TRBJ2-3|TRBV5-1|TRBD1|many
TGCGCCAGCAGCTCCGCCGACAGGGGTAGTACAGATACGCAGTATTTT
CASSSADRGSTDTQYF
>TRBJ2-1|TRBV29-1|.|many
TGCAGCGCCGGGACTTATTCCTACAATGAGCAGTTCTTC
CSAGTYSYNEQFF
>TRBJ2-6|TRBV10-3|TRBD2|.
TGTGCCGCCCGAGCGGGGGAATTCCCTCCTGGGGCCAACGTCCTGACTTTC
CAARAGEFPPGANVLTF
>TRBJ1-1|TRBV19|.|.
TGTGCCAGTACCGAAAAGGGTGCCGGGAGGATCACTGAAGCTTTCTTT
CASTEKGAGRITEAFF
>TRBJ2-7|TRBV6-1|.|many
TGTGCCAGCAATGTCGGTAAGAGGGGGAGGTACGAGCAGTACTTC
CASNVGKRGRYEQYF